Described below is a single TCR beta chain sequence and its context. Its antigen is currently unknown. This sample is part of a study of identical twins. Study-wide points: For monozygotic twins, models underestimated out-of-frame TCR alpha sharing. There were fewer insertions in abundant cord blood beta clonotypes, but memory repertoires showed no such pattern.

The CDR3 consists of 11 residues. Looked up from germline, CDR1 is LGHDT and CDR2 is YNNKEL (reference sequence). The V end was cut by 7 bases, the J end by 7 bases, with 8 bases between. One entry per CDR3 protein results from TCRdb running MiXCR on the 5' RACE reads. The sample lists roughly 480,000 distinct CDR3 sequences; roughly a quarter were seen once. The same sample was also used in a study of T cells expressing NK-cell markers. That work adds: All TCR beta repertoires analysed originated from sorted CD3+CD56+NKG2C+, CD3+CD56+NKG2C- and CD3+CD56-NKG2C+ T cells.

This sequence originates from a woman under 30 in good health. Sequencing input: CD4+ T cells sorted from blood. The chain couples TRBV3-1 to TRBJ2-1; D is uncertain. CDR3 sequence (DNA): TGTGCCAGCACTGGGATGAATGAGCAGTTCTTC. It is translated as CASTGMNEQFF.